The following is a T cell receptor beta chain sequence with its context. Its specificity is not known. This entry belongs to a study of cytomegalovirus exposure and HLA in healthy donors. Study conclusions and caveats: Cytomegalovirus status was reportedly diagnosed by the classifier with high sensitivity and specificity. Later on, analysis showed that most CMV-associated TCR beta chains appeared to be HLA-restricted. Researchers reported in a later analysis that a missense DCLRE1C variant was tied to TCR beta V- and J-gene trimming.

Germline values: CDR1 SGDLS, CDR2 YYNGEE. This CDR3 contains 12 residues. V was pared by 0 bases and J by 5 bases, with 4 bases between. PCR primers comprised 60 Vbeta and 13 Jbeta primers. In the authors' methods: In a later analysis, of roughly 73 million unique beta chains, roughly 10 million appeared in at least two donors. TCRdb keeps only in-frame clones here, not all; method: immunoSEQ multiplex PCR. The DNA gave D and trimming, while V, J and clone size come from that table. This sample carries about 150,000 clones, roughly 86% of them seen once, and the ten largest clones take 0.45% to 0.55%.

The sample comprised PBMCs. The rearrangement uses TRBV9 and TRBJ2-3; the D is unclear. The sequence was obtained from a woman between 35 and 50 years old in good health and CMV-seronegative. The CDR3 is CASSVGQDTQYF. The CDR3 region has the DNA TGTGCCAGCAGCGTAGGTCAAGATACGCAGTATTTT.